The T cell receptor (beta chain) described here comes from a study of T cell responses to AZD1222 COVID-19 vaccine. Across the whole study: Samples with a second dose at about 4 or about 12 weeks were pooled together.

Sequencing used immunoSEQ multiplex PCR; TCRdb keeps in-frame clones, though not all of them. The data contain about 130,000 clones, approximately 94% of them singletons. V lost 1 base and J 1 base, leaving 10 bases between the germline ends. Per the germline V gene, CDR1 is GTSNPN and CDR2 is SVGIG (reference sequence). The CDR3 sequence is 15 residues long. Overall study findings and caveats: The donors showed a predominance of white British ancestry and of females, with possible underestimation of clonal diversity. After the peak T cell response, and only then, were repertoires sampled.

On this clone itself: Its antigen is as yet unknown.

The origin of this receptor is an adult in good health. Sequences were derived from peripheral blood, sampled on day 0 of AZD1222 vaccination. The chain is built from TRBV30 and TRBJ1-4; D remains unclear. The CDR3 DNA sequence: TGTGCCTGGAGTGCACAGCGGAAAACTAATGAAAAACTGTTTTTT. Translated: CAWSAQRKTNEKLFF.